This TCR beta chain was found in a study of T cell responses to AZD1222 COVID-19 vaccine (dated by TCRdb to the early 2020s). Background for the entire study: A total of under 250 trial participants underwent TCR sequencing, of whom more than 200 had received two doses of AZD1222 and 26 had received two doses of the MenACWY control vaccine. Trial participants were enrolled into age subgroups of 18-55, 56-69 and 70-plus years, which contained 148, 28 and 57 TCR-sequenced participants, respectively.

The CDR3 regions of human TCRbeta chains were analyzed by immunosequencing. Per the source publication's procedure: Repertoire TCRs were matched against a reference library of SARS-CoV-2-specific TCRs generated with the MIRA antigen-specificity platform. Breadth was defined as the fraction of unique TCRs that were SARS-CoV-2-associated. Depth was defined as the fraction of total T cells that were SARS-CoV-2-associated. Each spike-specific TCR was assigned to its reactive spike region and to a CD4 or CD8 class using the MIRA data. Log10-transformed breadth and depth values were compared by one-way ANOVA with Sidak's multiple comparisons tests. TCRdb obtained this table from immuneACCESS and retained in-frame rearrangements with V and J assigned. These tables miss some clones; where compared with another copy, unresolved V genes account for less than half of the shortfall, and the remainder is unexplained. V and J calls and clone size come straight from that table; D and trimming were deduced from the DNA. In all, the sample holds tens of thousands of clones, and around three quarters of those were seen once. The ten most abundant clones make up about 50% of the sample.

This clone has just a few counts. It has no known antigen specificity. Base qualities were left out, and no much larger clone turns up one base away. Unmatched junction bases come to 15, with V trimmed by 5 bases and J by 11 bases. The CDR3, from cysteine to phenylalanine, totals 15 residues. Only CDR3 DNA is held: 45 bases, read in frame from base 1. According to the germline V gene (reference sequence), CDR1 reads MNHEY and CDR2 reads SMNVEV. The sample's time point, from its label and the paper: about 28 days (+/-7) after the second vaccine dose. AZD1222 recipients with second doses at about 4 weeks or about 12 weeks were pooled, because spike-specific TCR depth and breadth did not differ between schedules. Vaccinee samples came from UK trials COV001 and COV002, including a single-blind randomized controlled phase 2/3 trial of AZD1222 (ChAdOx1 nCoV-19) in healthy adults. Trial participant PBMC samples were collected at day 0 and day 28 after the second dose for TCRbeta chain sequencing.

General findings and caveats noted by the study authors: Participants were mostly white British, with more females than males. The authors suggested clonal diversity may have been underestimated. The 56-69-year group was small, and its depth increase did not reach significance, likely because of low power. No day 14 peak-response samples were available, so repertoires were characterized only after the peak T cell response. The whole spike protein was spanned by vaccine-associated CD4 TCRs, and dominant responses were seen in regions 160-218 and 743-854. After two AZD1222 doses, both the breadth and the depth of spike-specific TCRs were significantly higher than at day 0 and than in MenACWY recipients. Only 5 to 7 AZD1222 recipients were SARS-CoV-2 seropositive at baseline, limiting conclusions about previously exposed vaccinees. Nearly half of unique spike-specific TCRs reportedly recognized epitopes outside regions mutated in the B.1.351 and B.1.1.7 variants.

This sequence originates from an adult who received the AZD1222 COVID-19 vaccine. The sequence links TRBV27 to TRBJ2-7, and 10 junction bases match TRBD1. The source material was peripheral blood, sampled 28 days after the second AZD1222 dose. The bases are TGTGCCAGCAGTGCTCCCCGGGACAGGGGAAACGGTGAGTACTTC. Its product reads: CASSAPRDRGNGEYF.